The 2 T cell receptor beta chains given below trace back to one sample, sequenced in a study of spatial heterogeneity in lung cancer. A single record per CDR3 protein comes from TCRdb applying MiXCR to the 5' RACE reads. The data contain around 63,000 distinct CDR3 sequences, 7.5% to 8.5% of them seen just once; the ten biggest clones take up roughly 15%. Specified time point: sample taken at primary tumor resection. The authors sequenced whole RNA from tumor, nontumor lung or frozen PBMC without sorting. This specimen was PBMCs, taken at surgery. Every receptor here comes from a female donor with early-stage non-small cell lung cancer.

As concerns this clonotype: This clone may be a read error of a much larger clone one base away. The chain couples TRBV2 to TRBJ1-5; D is uncertain. CDR1 SNHLY and CDR2 FYNNEI come from the germline V gene. The CDR3 totals 13 residues. The V end was cut by 6 bases, the J end by 7 bases, with 13 bases between. CDR3 sequence: CASRGSNGQPQHF. DNA for the CDR3: TGTGCCAGCAGGGGGTCCAACGGCCAGCCCCAGCATTTT.

This clonotype was counted between two and nine times. The DNA for the CDR3 is TGTGCCAGCTCACGTAAATTTGGGGAGACCACTGAAGCTTTCTTT. Amino acids: CASSRKFGETTEAFF. The V and J genes are TRBV18 and TRBJ1-1; D is unclear. The V and J ends lost 4 bases and 4 bases respectively, with 16 bases between them. The CDR3 runs to 15 residues. Germline CDR1 KGHSH, CDR2 LQKENI. The variable domain in full, completed from reference TRBV18 and TRBJ1-1, reads NAGVMQNPRHLVRRRGQEARLRCSPMKGHSHVYWYRQLPEEGLKFMVYLQKENIIDESGMPKERFSAEFPKEGPSILRIQQVVRGDSAAYFCASSRKFGETTEAFFGQGTRLTVV.